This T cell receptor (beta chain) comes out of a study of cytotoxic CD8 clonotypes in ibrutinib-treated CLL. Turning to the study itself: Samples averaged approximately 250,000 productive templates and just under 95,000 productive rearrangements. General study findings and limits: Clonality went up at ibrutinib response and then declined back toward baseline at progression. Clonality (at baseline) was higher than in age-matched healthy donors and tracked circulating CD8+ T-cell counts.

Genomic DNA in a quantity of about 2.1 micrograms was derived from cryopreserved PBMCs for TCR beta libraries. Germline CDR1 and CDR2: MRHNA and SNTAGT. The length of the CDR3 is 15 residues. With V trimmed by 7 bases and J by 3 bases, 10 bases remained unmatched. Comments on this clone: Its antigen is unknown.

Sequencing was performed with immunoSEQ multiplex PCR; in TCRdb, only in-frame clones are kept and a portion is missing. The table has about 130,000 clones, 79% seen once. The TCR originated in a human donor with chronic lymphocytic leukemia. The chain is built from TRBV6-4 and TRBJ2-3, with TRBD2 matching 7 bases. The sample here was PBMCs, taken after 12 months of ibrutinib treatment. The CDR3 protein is CASTPRSGTTDTQYF. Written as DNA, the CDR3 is TGTGCCAGCACTCCGAGAAGCGGGACTACAGATACGCAGTATTTT.